This TCR beta chain appears in the sequencing data of a study of blood T cells in healthy people across ages. Germline-derived CDR1 and CDR2 are KGHDR and SFDVKD. The CDR3 is 15 residues long. The ends were cut back, 3 bases at V and 1 base at J, with 8 bases in the middle. Combining a sample-barcoded 5' primer with a J-beta primer mix, a second PCR ran for roughly 6 to 11 cycles. From the 5' RACE reads, TCRdb called clonotypes with MiXCR, one entry per CDR3 protein. Of roughly 550,000 distinct CDR3 sequences in the sample, around 24% were seen once. This sample also appeared in a second study, on T cells of mothers and their children.

This chain uses TRBV24-1 with TRBJ2-2, with D maybe TRBD1 (5 bases). The origin of this receptor is a boy younger than 18 in good health. Specimen: blood. CDR3 nucleotides: TGTGCCACCAGTGATCGGACACGGAACACCGGGGAGCTGTTTTTT. It translates to CATSDRTRNTGELFF.